Listed here is a single TCR beta chain. The antigen it recognizes is unknown. Base-call qualities are not available, and no considerably larger clone is one nucleotide away. The germline V gene specifies SGHNT as CDR1 and YENEEA as CDR2. The CDR3 covers 14 residues, taking in both the cysteine and the phenylalanine. Just the 42-base CDR3 DNA is kept, in frame starting at base 1. From V the trimming removes 4 bases and from J it removes 3 bases, while the gene matches leave 5 bases of the junction unaccounted for. This specimen belongs to a study of shared clonotypes between healthy human individuals (dated by TCRdb to between 2020 and 2021). About the full investigation: A few men and a couple of women, aged 18 to 49 years, made up the cohort. Each donor's leukapheresis produced roughly between roughly 0.85 and 9.5 billion PBMCs. To estimate repertoire size and how much clonotype sharing occurs between individuals, the study deeply sequenced the blood TCR repertoires of five or six healthy adults. Libraries were prepared and TCR repertoires were sequenced by different laboratories using diverse techniques, in order to increase sequencing depth and limit assay-specific biases. For each donor, three plates each were used for CD4 naive and CD4 memory, two plates were used for CD8 naive, and one plate was used for CD8 memory.

CD8 naive samples were CD45RO-negative cells positively selected for CCR7, giving a CD45RA+CCR7+ population that excluded TemRA cells. Donors were healthy HIV-negative adults with no recently reported acute infections or vaccinations. Every donor was a Caucasian adult residing in Nashville, Tennessee, USA. Blood was obtained by leukapheresis, after which PBMCs were separated by Ficoll-Histopaque density gradient centrifugation and cryopreserved in liquid nitrogen vapor phase. Analytical flow cytometry was used to check the purity and quantity of each magnetically sorted T cell population. Genomic DNA was isolated from each sorted fraction and quantified by UV absorbance on a Nanodrop 2000c. What the authors observed across the whole study: Clonotypes shared by all four sorted-subset donors showed higher generation probabilities than non-shared clonotypes. Sharing across several donors was observed for roughly 5% of naive CD4, under 4% of naive CD8, about 2.3% of memory CD4, and roughly 0.4% of memory CD8 clonotypes. Larger estimated clonotype richness was generally found for naive subsets than for memory subsets. Rarefaction of sorted-subset datasets indicated incomplete sequencing despite the large sequencing depth. The genetic and exposure-history diversity represented was limited by the small number of donors. Only blood was sampled, and tissue TCR repertoires likely differ from those in blood. Based on pairwise subsampling, the degree of clonotype sharing among donors was expected to be affected by sequencing depth.

Using the deep immunoSEQ assay, TCR CDR3 regions were amplified from genomic DNA by multiplex PCR. For each cell subset, the extracted genomic DNA was distributed evenly across all wells of several immunoSEQ 96-well plates, and each plate served as one replicate. For sorted subsets, about 0.2 ug genomic DNA, equal to some 30,000 T cell genomes, was loaded into each replicate PCR. Purified libraries were measured with a Qubit 3.0 fluorometer, size-checked on a Bioanalyzer 2100, and measured again with the KAPA Library Quantification kit. Every immunoSEQ 96-well plate was sequenced on a dedicated single-read 150-cycle Illumina NextSeq 550 flow cell. On the authors' methods: The immunoSEQ output contained only junctional sequences without quality scores, so filtering could not match that applied to full-length reads. Sequences were annotated with PyIR, a Python wrapper for IgBLAST v1.9, and V/J genes and CDR3 were assigned using IMGT germline references. Reads were removed for weak V/J assignments (E-value above 1e-6), missing CDR3, stop codons, out-of-frame junctions, or ambiguous translated residues. V3J clonotypes were defined as sequences sharing an identical inferred V gene, J gene, and CDR3 amino acid sequence. To compute the percentage overlap between repertoires, the number of shared unique clonotypes was divided by the size of the smaller repertoire. RTK rarefaction, the Chao1 estimator, and Recon v2.1 estimates of unobserved clonotypes were used to assess repertoire richness. Generation probabilities were computed with OLGA for all TCRbeta clonotypes obtained by the gDNA method from several donors. TCRdb limited this immuneACCESS table to in-frame rearrangements with V and J called. A share of clones is missing; checked studies link under half to unresolved V genes, and the rest is unexplained. From that table come the V and J calls and clone size; the DNA was used to work out D and trimming. The sample table shows about 800,000 clones, and around 96% are seen once. The biggest ten clones account for about 0.21% of the sample.

The sequence derives from a man aged 30 to 39 in good health. Material: naive CD8+ T cells sorted from blood. The cell subset or site tag for this specimen amounts to: CD45RA+CCR7+. The chain is encoded by TRBV11-3 joined to TRBJ2-7; 8 bases in between match TRBD2. The nucleotide sequence is given as TGTGCCAGCAGCTCCAGCGGGGGCCACTACGAGCAGTACTTC. Its amino acids are CASSSSGGHYEQYF.